Listed here are 11 T cell receptor beta chains from one sample, sequenced in a study of identical twins. TCRdb re-called the 5' RACE reads with MiXCR, one entry per CDR3 protein. The table lists 450,000 or so distinct CDR3 sequences, roughly an eighth of them singletons. Separately, the same data were catalogued under a study of yellow fever vaccine responses in identical twins.

The sequencing sample was made of CD4+ T cells sorted from blood. The receptors derive from a young woman in good health.

The chain links TRBV15 to TRBJ2-7; 7 nucleotides match TRBD1. The CDR3 length is 15 residues. Germline CDR1 LNHNV, CDR2 YYDKDF (reference sequence). V gave up 5 bases and J gave up 0 bases; unmatched junction bases: 7. CDR3 sequence reads: CATSAARGFSYEQYF. The CDR3 DNA reads as TGTGCCACCAGCGCGGCCAGGGGGTTCTCCTACGAGCAGTACTTC.

The genes are TRBV27 and TRBJ2-1; 8 positions match TRBD1. With V trimmed by 6 bases and J by 9 bases, 13 bases remained unmatched. There are 15 residues in the CDR3. Germline CDR1 MNHEY, CDR2 SMNVEV (reference sequence). The CDR3 protein is CASSRLGQGWSEQFF. CDR3 coding DNA: TGTGCCAGCAGCAGACTCGGACAGGGTTGGAGTGAGCAGTTCTTC.

The chain joins TRBV20-1 to TRBJ2-2; 8 bases are shared with TRBD2. With V trimmed by 2 bases and J by 4 bases, 9 bases remained unmatched. In germline, CDR1 is DFQATT, CDR2 SNEGSKA (reference sequence). The CDR3 has 16 amino acids. The CDR3 DNA follows: TGCAGTGCTAGACCCTCCGGGACTAGTAGCACCGGGGAGCTGTTTTTT. Translating gives CSARPSGTSSTGELFF.

The V gene is TRBV5-1, the J gene TRBJ2-1; 8 bases line up with TRBD2. CDR1 and CDR2 from the germline V gene are SGHRS and YFSETQ. Germline trimming cut 4 bases from V and 6 bases from J; bases unmatched to any gene: 15. The CDR3 totals 17 residues. The CDR3 DNA sequence: TGCGCCAGCAGCCCCTCTAGAATAGCGGGACTCGGCAATGAGCAGTTCTTC. Protein sequence: CASSPSRIAGLGNEQFF.

There are a few counts of this clonotype. The V gene is TRBV3-1, the J gene TRBJ2-1; 10 nucleotides agree with TRBD2. The germline gives CDR1 LGHDT, CDR2 YNNKEL (reference sequence). This CDR3 has 15 residues. The V gene end was trimmed by 3 bases and the J gene end by 8 bases; junction bases not matched to a gene: 7. The CDR3 sequence is CASSQWRLAGDEQFF. The CDR3 nucleotides read TGTGCCAGCAGCCAGTGGCGACTAGCGGGCGATGAGCAGTTCTTC.

The table lists this clonotype with a few counts. The chain employs TRBV5-1 and TRBJ2-1, with 14 bases fitting TRBD2. The J segment lost 4 bases and the V segment lost 3 bases, leaving 6 bases of the junction unmatched. The CDR3 totals 17 residues. The germline V gene encodes CDR1 SGHRS and CDR2 YFSETQ. This CDR3 is CASSYFGLAGGYNEQFF. Written as DNA, the CDR3 is TGCGCCAGCAGCTATTTCGGACTAGCGGGGGGATACAATGAGCAGTTCTTC.

V usage is TRBV4-1 and J usage is TRBJ1-1; D is unresolved. Germline CDR1 is MGHRA and CDR2 is YSYEKL. This CDR3 comprises 15 residues. Trimming left V 5 bases short and J 2 bases short, with 15 bases between. The CDR3 nucleotides read TGCGCCAGCAGCGATGTTTCGTCCCGTAACACTGAAGCTTTCTTT. Protein product: CASSDVSSRNTEAFF.

This clonotype showed up just a few times. CDR3 nucleotides: TGCGCCAGCAGCTTGGGATTCCGGGCCGAGGAAGAGACCCAGTACTTC. It encodes CASSLGFRAEEETQYF. The V and J genes are TRBV5-1 and TRBJ2-5; D is uncertain. The CDR3 has 16 amino acids. With 0 bases removed from V and 3 bases from J, the gap between germline ends came to 15 bases. Looked up from germline, CDR1 is SGHRS and CDR2 is YFSETQ.

The chain couples TRBV7-9 to TRBJ2-7; D gene unclear. Germline CDR1 SEHNR, CDR2 FQNEAQ (reference sequence). The CDR3 runs to 14 residues. V lost 3 bases and J lost 2, with 11 bases in between. Here the CDR3 DNA reads TGTGCCAGCAGCTTTCCGGGCGGCACCTACGAGCAGTACTTC. It translates to CASSFPGGTYEQYF.

This clonotype was seen a handful of times. The chain has TRBV24-1 and TRBJ2-3, with TRBD2 matching 7 bases. This CDR3 has 14 amino acids. The V segment lost 10 bases and the J segment 2 bases; nucleotides outside the gene matches: 8. CDR1 is KGHDR and CDR2 is SFDVKD in the germline V gene. The DNA of the CDR3 is TGTGCCACGAAGGCGGGAGTGAACACAGATACGCAGTATTTT. Its translation is CATKAGVNTDTQYF.

In this sample, this clonotype turned up many times. The CDR3 is CASSLAGQGQETQYF. Written as DNA, the CDR3 is TGCGCCAGCAGCTTAGCGGGACAGGGGCAAGAGACCCAGTACTTC. The V and J genes are TRBV5-1 and TRBJ2-5; 10 bases map to TRBD1. V trimming: 2 bases; J trimming: 2 bases; junction bases outside the gene matches: 3. The CDR3 loop spans 15 amino acids. CDR1 is SGHRS, CDR2 YFSETQ, per germline.